This T cell receptor beta chain was obtained from a study of blood T cell repertoires in COVID-19 (TCRdb year 2020). About the investigation overall: Collaborator samples came from the United States, Italy and Spain and covered acute and convalescent phases of COVID-19. The dataset comprised deeply sampled blood TCRbeta repertoires from subjects exposed to, actively infected with, or recovered from COVID-19. A freely available public database, intended as a resource for researchers studying the immune response to SARS-CoV-2, is where the repertoires were released. Samples came from the ongoing ImmuneRACE study (first 160 participants) plus 1,254 subjects from 6 global collaborators. The material from the prospective study consisted of cDNA or gDNA derived from T cells, B-cell-depleted T cells, or PBMCs. Where HLA class I and class II types were available, the types were taken from metadata supplied by the sample provider, not from assay-based typing. The sample metadata nearly always contained a de-identified subject ID, COVID-19 status, age in years and sex. Beyond this particular receptor, the publication reports: How much clinical and demographic metadata was included differed by source and by participant, and the metadata was provided uncurated.

Whole blood was collected in K2EDTA tubes by collaborating institutions according to the institutions' own protocols. Collaborator samples were shipped for TCRbeta analysis as frozen whole blood, isolated PBMCs, or DNA extracted from either sample type. Details on this clone: This clone's antigen is unknown. No base quality values were provided; no much bigger clone lies one nucleotide off.

The germline V gene specifies MGHDK as CDR1 and SYGVNS as CDR2. Relative to germline, V is missing 8 bases and J is missing 6 bases, with 18 bases of the junction outside any gene match. CDR3 length: 17 amino acids, cysteine to phenylalanine. The only DNA kept is the CDR3, 51 bases in frame from the first base. TCRbeta CDR3 regions were amplified from genomic DNA by means of the immunoSEQ Assay, a bias-controlled multiplex PCR. For the original study's pipeline: The number of nucleated cells in each sample was estimated from the amplification of reference gene primers within the assay. To quantify the absolute abundance of each unique TCRbeta CDR3 rearrangement, sequence reads were collapsed and filtered. For each sample, productive Simpson clonality was calculated as the square root of Simpson's diversity index over productive rearrangements. Drawn from immuneACCESS, this table holds only the in-frame rearrangements with V and J called that TCRdb kept. Clones are partly lost; checked studies trace under half to an unresolved V gene and leave the rest unexplained. V and J calls and clone size are given by that table; D and trimming were obtained from the DNA. The sample table records roughly 10,000 clones; 90% of these occur just once. The ten largest make up around 9.1% of the sample.

The rearranged segments are TRBV25-1 and TRBJ1-2; 10 middle bases align to TRBD1. The material sequenced was peripheral blood. This TCR was recovered from a human donor in a cohort sampled during active COVID-19. The bases are TGTGCCAGCGAACCTCCGATCGGGACAGGGGAAGTAGATGGCTACACCTTC. Its translation reads: CASEPPIGTGEVDGYTF.